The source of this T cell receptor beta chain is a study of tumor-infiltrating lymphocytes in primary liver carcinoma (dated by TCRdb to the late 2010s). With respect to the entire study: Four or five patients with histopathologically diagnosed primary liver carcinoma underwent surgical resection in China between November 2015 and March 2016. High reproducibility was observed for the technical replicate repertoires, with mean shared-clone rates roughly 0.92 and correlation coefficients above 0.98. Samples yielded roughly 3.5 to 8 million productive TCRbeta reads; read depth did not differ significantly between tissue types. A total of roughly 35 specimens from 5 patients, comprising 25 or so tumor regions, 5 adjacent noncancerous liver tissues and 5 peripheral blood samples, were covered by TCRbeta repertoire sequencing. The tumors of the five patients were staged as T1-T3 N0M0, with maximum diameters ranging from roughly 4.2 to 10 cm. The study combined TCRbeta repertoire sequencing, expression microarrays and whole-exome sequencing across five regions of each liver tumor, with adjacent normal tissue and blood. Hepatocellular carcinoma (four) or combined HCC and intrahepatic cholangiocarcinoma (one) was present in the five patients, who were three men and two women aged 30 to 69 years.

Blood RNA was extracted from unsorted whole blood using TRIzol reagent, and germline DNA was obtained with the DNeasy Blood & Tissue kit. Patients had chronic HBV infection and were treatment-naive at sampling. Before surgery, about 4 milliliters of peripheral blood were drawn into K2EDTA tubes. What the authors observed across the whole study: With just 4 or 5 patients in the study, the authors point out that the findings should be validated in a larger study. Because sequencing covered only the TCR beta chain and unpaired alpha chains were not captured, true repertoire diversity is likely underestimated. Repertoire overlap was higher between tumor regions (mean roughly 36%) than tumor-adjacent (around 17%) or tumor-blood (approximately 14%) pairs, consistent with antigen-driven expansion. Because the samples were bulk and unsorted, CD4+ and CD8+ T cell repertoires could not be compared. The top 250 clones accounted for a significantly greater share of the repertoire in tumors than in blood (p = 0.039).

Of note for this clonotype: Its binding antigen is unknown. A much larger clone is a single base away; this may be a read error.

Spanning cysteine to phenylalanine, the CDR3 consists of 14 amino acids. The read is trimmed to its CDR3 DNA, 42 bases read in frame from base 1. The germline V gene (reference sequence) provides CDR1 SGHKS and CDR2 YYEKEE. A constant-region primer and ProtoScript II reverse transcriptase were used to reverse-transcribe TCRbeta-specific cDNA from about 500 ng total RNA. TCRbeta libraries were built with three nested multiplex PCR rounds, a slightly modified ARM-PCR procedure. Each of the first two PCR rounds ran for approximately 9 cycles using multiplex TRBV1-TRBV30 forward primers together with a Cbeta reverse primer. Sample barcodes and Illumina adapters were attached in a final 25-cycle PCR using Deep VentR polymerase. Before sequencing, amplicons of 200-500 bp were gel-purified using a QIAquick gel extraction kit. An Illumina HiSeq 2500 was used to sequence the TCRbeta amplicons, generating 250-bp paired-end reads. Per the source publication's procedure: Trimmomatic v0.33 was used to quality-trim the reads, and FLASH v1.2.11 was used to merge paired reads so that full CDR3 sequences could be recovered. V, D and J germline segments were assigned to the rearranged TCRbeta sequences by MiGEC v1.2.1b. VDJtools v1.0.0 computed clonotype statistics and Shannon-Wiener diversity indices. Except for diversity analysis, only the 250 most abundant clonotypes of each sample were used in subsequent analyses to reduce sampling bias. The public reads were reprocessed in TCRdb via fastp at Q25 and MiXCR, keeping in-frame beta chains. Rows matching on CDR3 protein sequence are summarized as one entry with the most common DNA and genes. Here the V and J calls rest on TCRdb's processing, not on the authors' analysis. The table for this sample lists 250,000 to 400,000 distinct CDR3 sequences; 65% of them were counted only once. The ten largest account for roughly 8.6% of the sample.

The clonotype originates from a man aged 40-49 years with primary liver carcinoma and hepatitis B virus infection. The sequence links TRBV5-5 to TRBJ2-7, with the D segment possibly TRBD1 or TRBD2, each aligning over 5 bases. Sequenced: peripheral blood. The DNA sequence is TGTGTCAGCAGCCGGGTGGGGGTCGGCTACGAGCAGTACTTC. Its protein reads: CVSSRVGVGYEQYF.